This T cell receptor (beta chain) is drawn from a study of fetal regulatory T cell absence and autoimmunity (dated by TCRdb to the late 2010s). Looking at the study overall: Exocrine pancreas autoimmunity was observed in the IPEX patients in the absence of clinical diabetes.

CDR1 and CDR2, looked up from the germline V gene, are MNHEY and SVGAGI. Counted from cysteine to phenylalanine, this CDR3 has 15 amino acids. The DNA shown is the 45-base CDR3, in frame from base 1. Germline trimming: 2 bases from V, 7 bases from J; junction bases outside gene matches: 11. About this clone: Its recognized antigen is unknown. Nothing much larger sits one base from this clone, and base qualities are not available.

On the immunoSEQ human TCRbeta survey platform, TCRbeta CDR3 regions were amplified and barcoded with a two-step multiplex PCR. Libraries were sequenced on Illumina instruments, with IgH sequenced in parallel from the same samples. In the source study's methods: To remove PCR and sequencing errors, raw reads were filtered against IMGT V, D, J definitions and grouped with a nearest-neighbor algorithm. Clones were defined as identical nucleotide sequences, and differential abundance between tissues was assessed by per-clone Fisher exact tests with a pFDR threshold of p<0.01. Clones whose frequencies were too low for statistical inference were excluded by a minimum inclusion filter of 10 in either sample. The immunoSEQ Analyzer was used for pairwise clonal comparisons, and IMGT tools were used to assess gene family usage. Sourced from immuneACCESS, this table was stored by TCRdb with only in-frame sequences that have V and J called. A share of the clones is absent; for the studies checked, an unresolved V gene accounts for under half, and the remainder has no known explanation. V and J calls and clone size are those listed in that table; D and trimming were worked out from the DNA. This sample lists just over 45,000 clones; roughly 83% were detected once. The biggest ten clones account for 0.35% to 0.5% of the sample.

What the authors observed across the whole study: The oligoclonal enrichment was interpreted as support for antigen-driven autoimmunity occurring in the pancreas before birth in IPEX syndrome. TRB gene family usage was broadly similar between cord blood and pancreas, resembling published neonatal and adult repertoires. Significant oligoclonal enrichment of the TCR compartment was observed in pancreas versus cord blood, with some top clones enriched more than 80-fold.

The DNeasy Blood and Tissue Kit was used to extract roughly 2-3.1 ug of genomic DNA from umbilical cord blood or frozen pancreas. The source is a newborn boy with IPEX syndrome. The sequencing sample was made of cord blood. The chain employs TRBV6-5 and TRBJ2-7; TRBD2 lines up with 7 middle nucleotides. The CDR3 has the sequence CASSYPPAGEGEQYF. The base sequence is TGTGCCAGCAGTTACCCCCCGGCGGGAGAAGGTGAGCAGTACTTC.